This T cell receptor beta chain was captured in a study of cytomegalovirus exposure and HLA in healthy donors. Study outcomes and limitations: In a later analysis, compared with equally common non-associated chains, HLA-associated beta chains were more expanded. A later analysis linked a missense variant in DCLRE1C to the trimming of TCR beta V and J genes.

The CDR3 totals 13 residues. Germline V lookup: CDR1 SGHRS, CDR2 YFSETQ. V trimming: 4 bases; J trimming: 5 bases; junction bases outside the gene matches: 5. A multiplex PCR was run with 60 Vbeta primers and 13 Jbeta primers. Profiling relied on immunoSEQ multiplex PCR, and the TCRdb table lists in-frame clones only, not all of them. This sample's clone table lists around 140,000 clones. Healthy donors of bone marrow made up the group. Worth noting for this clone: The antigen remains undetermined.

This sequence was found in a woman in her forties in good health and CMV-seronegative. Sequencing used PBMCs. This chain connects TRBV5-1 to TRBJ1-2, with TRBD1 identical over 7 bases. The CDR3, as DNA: TGCGCCAGCAGCCAGGGGGTTTCATATGGCTACACCTTC. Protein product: CASSQGVSYGYTF.